This passage covers 14 T cell receptor beta chains from one sample sequenced in a study of T cells in Graves' hyperthyroidism and ophthalmopathy. Authors of the study amplified TCR beta CDR3 regions from RNA transcripts. Initially, a first-round RT-PCR of the TCR CDR3 employed the HTBI primer set. MiXCR, run by TCRdb on the multiplex PCR reads, gives a single entry per CDR3 protein. The sample consists of hundreds of thousands of distinct CDR3 sequences, approximately 14% of them appearing once. The sequenced sample consisted of blood. These receptors all stem from a woman aged 50 to 60 with Graves' ophthalmopathy.

This chain uses TRBV29-1 with TRBJ2-1; the D call may be TRBD1 or TRBD2 (5 bases each). Germline V CDR1 and CDR2: SQVTM, ANQGSEA. The CDR3 runs 14 residues. V was pared by 5 bases and J by 1 base, with 12 bases between. CDR3 nucleotides: TGCAGCGTTATTTTTGGGGGTTCCTACAATGAGCAGTTCTTC. It translates to CSVIFGGSYNEQFF.

The sample holds many counts of this clonotype. The rearrangement uses TRBV28 and TRBJ2-1; 7 bases agree with TRBD1. The CDR3 covers 15 residues. Germline CDR1 is MDHEN and CDR2 is SYDVKM. Trimming took 5 bases from V and 4 from J; bases not matched to a gene: 8. The CDR3 protein is CASSLKGAKYNEQFF. The CDR3 DNA reads as TGTGCCAGCAGTCTCAAGGGGGCGAAGTACAATGAGCAGTTCTTC.

This clonotype was recorded many times. This chain connects TRBV7-9 to TRBJ1-1; no definite D call. Germline CDR1 is SEHNR and CDR2 is FQNEAQ (reference sequence). Trimming took off 6 bases at V and 4 bases at J, with 6 bases between the two ends. This CDR3 comprises 11 residues. The CDR3 DNA reads TGTGCCAGCAGGTATTTCACTGAAGCTTTCTTT. Its protein product is CASRYFTEAFF.

This clonotype was observed many times. The chain employs TRBV4-3 and TRBJ2-7, with 9 positions matching TRBD1. J lost 5 bases, V lost 1 base, and 6 bases had no gene match. CDR3 length: 15 amino acids. Looked up from germline, CDR1 is LGHNA and CDR2 is YSLEER. CDR3 amino acids: CASSQVGTGTHEQYF. DNA of the CDR3: TGCGCCAGCAGCCAAGTCGGGACAGGGACTCACGAGCAGTACTTC.

This clonotype was picked up many times. V and J are TRBV20-1 and TRBJ1-6, with D uncertain. V lost 6 bases and J lost 0, with 15 bases in between. Germline-derived CDR1 and CDR2 are DFQATT and SNEGSKA (reference sequence). The CDR3 contains 16 residues. The CDR3 region is CSAVGSRSSYNSPLHF. CDR3 in DNA: TGCAGTGCCGTGGGATCTCGAAGCTCCTATAATTCACCCCTCCACTTT.

This clonotype has a handful of counts. The chain links TRBV10-3 to TRBJ2-4; D may be TRBD2 (6 bases). Trimming cost V 4 bases and J 4 bases, with 14 bases left between them. Germline lookup yields CDR1 ENHRY and CDR2 SYGVKD. The CDR3 extends over 15 amino acids. The CDR3 bases are TGTGCCATCAGTGGGGATATTAGCGGAAAAAACATTCAGTACTTC. It translates to CAISGDISGKNIQYF.

This clonotype came up many times. A read error may account for a junction end that differs from germline. The rearrangement joins TRBV12-3 or TRBV12-4 to TRBJ2-7, with 8 bases that match TRBD2. CDR3 length equals 14 residues. Written as DNA, the CDR3 is TGTGCCAGCAGCTTAGCGGGAAGCTCCTACGAGCAGTACTTC. This translates into CASSLAGSSYEQYF.

To note about this clonotype: A read error may be the cause here, since a much bigger clone is one base away. The chain links TRBV28 to TRBJ1-5; possible D gene TRBD1, 6 bases. CDR3 length: 15 amino acids. Germline-derived CDR1 and CDR2 are MDHEN and SYDVKM. Trimming stripped 5 bases from V and 3 bases from J, with 14 bases between. In nucleotides, the CDR3 is TGTGCCAGCAGTCTCAGGGGCACACCCAATCAGCCCCAGCATTTT. Residues: CASSLRGTPNQPQHF.

In its sample, this clonotype was seen many times. The chain has TRBV20-1 and TRBJ1-1, with 7 bases aligning to TRBD1. CDR3 size: 14 residues. Germline V gene lookup returns CDR1 DFQATT and CDR2 SNEGSKA (reference sequence). The V gene end was trimmed by 3 bases and the J gene end by 3 bases; junction bases not matched to a gene: 7. The CDR3 spells CSARVFRGDTEAFF. In DNA, the CDR3 is TGCAGTGCTAGGGTCTTCAGGGGGGACACTGAAGCTTTCTTT.

The chain employs TRBV29-1 and TRBJ2-3; 9 bases agree with TRBD2. Germline assignment: CDR1 SQVTM and CDR2 ANQGSEA. The CDR3 loop spans 12 amino acids. After removal of 4 bases from V and 5 bases from J, the junction contained 1 base not matched to a gene. CDR3 residues: CSVAAGGDTQYF. CDR3 in DNA: TGCAGCGTTGCAGCGGGAGGAGATACGCAGTATTTT.

The gene calls are TRBV18 and TRBJ1-3; no clear D gene. Trimming shortened V by 0 bases and J by 4 bases, and 10 bases separated the two germline ends. The length of the CDR3 is 15 residues. Per germline, CDR1 KGHSH and CDR2 LQKENI. The CDR3 is CASSPPSSQGNTIYF. The CDR3 DNA sequence: TGTGCCAGCTCACCACCATCGTCTCAAGGAAACACCATATATTTT.

V and J are TRBV29-1 and TRBJ2-1; 10 bases agree with TRBD2. Germline trimming cut 2 bases from V and 3 bases from J; bases unmatched to any gene: 7. The germline gives CDR1 SQVTM, CDR2 ANQGSEA. The CDR3 consists of 16 residues. Here the CDR3 reads CSVERSRLAGYNEQFF. The CDR3 bases are TGCAGCGTTGAACGGTCAAGACTAGCGGGCTACAATGAGCAGTTCTTC.

This clonotype was seen a few times. V is TRBV5-1 and J is TRBJ2-7, with D perhaps TRBD1 or TRBD2 (5 bases each). The CDR3 totals 16 residues. Trimming stripped 4 bases from V and 2 bases from J, with 19 bases between. Germline-derived CDR1 and CDR2 are SGHRS and YFSETQ. The CDR3 DNA sequence: TGCGCCAGCAGCATTTTTCCGGGACCAGGGCCCTACGAGCAGTACTTC. It yields the protein CASSIFPGPGPYEQYF.

This clonotype has a handful of counts. The CDR3 loop is CASSFGVGGETQYF. DNA of the CDR3: TGTGCCAGCAGCTTTGGGGTTGGAGGAGAGACCCAGTACTTC. V usage is TRBV7-2 and J usage is TRBJ2-5; a possible D gene is TRBD2 (5 bases). V was clipped by 3 bases and J by 4 bases, with 12 bases between them. There are 14 residues in the CDR3. Germline-derived CDR1 and CDR2 are SGHTA and FQGNSA.